This TCR beta chain originates from a study of blood T cell repertoires in COVID-19. Original processing notes: Amplifying reference gene primers gave estimates of nucleated cell counts. Data came from immunoSEQ multiplex PCR; TCRdb stores just in-frame clones and leaves some out. D and trimming were read from the DNA, whereas the V and J calls and clone size are those reported in that table. The sample yields about 310,000 clones, around 91% seen once. This clone is a singleton in its sample. V was clipped by 6 bases and J by 5 bases, with 16 bases between them. The length of the CDR3 is 14 residues. CDR1 and CDR2 (germline): ENHRY, SYGVKD.

The TCR comes from a middle-aged woman who had recovered from COVID-19. Sequencing used PBMCs or T cells enriched from blood (not recorded which). V and J are TRBV10-3 and TRBJ2-5, with D tentatively TRBD2 (6 bases). The CDR3: CAIRGETGEETQYF. CDR3 nucleotides: TGTGCCATCAGAGGGGAGACGGGGGAGGAGACCCAGTACTTC.